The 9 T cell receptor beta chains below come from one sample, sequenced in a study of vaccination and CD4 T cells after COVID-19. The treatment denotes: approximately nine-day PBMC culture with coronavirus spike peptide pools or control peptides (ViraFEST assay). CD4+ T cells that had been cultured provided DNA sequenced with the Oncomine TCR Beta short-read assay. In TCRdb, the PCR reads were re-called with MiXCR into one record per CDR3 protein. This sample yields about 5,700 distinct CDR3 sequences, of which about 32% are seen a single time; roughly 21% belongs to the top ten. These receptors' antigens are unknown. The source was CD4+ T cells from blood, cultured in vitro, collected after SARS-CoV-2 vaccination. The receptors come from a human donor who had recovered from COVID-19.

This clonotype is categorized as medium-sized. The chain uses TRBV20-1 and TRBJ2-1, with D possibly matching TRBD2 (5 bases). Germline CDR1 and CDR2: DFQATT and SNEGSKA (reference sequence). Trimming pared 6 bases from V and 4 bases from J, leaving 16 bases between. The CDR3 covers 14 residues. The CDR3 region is CSAPKDGGYNEQFF. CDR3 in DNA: TGCAGTGCCCCAAAGGACGGCGGGTACAATGAGCAGTTCTTC.

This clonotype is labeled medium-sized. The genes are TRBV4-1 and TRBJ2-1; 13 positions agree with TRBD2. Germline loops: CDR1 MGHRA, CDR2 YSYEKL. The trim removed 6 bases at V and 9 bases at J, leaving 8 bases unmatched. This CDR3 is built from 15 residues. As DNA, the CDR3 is TGCGCCAGCAGACTGGGACTAGCGGGGAGGAGTGAGCAGTTCTTC. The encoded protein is CASRLGLAGRSEQFF.

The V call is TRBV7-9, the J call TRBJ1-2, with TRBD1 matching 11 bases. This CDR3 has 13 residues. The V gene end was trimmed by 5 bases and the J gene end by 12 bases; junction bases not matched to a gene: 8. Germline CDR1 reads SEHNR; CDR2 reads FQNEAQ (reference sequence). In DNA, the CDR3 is TGTGCCAGCAGCATGGGACAGGGGGAAGGGGACACCTTC. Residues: CASSMGQGEGDTF.

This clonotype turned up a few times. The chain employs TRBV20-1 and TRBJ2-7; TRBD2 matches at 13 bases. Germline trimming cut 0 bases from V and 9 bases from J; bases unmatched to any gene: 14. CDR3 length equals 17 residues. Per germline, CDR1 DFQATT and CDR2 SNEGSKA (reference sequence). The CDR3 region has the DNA TGCAGTGCTAGAGATCCGCAGACTAGCGGGAGGACGAAGGGGCAGTACTTC. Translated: CSARDPQTSGRTKGQYF.

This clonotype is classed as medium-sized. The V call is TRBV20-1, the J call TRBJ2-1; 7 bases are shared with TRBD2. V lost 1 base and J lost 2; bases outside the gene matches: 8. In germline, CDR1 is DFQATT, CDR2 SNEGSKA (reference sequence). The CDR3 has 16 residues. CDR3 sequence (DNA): TGCAGTGCTAGAGCCGGGGGGAGGGTTACCTACAATGAGCAGTTCTTC. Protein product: CSARAGGRVTYNEQFF.

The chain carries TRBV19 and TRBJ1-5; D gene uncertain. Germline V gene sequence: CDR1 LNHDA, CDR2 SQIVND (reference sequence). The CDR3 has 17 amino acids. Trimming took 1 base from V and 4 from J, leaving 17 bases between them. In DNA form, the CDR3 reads TGTGCCAGTAGTATAGTCGGCAGGACCCTACGGAATCAGCCCCAGCATTTT. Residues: CASSIVGRTLRNQPQHF.

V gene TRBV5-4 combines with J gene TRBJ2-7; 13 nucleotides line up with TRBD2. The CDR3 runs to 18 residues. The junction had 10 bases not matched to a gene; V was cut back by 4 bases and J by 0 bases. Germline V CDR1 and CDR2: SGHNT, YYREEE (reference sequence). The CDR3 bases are TGTGCCAGCAGCCTGCGACTAGCGGGGGGCAGCTCCTCCTACGAGCAGTACTTC. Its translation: CASSLRLAGGSSSYEQYF.

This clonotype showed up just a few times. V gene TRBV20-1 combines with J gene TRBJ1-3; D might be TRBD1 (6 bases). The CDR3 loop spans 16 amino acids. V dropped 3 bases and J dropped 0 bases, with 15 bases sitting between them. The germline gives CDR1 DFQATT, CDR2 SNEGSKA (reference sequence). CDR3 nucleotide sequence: TGCAGTGCTAGCAAGCCGACAGGATACTCTGGAAACACCATATATTTT. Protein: CSASKPTGYSGNTIYF.

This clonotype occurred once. This chain's CDR3 is CASSAGTRQETQYF. DNA of the CDR3: TGTGCCAGCAGTGCGGGGACTCGACAAGAGACCCAGTACTTC. This chain joins TRBV2 and TRBJ2-5, with a tentative D call TRBD2 (6 bases). Germline CDR1 reads SNHLY; CDR2 reads FYNNEI. Trimming left V 4 bases short and J 2 bases short, with 11 bases between. The CDR3 has 14 amino acids.